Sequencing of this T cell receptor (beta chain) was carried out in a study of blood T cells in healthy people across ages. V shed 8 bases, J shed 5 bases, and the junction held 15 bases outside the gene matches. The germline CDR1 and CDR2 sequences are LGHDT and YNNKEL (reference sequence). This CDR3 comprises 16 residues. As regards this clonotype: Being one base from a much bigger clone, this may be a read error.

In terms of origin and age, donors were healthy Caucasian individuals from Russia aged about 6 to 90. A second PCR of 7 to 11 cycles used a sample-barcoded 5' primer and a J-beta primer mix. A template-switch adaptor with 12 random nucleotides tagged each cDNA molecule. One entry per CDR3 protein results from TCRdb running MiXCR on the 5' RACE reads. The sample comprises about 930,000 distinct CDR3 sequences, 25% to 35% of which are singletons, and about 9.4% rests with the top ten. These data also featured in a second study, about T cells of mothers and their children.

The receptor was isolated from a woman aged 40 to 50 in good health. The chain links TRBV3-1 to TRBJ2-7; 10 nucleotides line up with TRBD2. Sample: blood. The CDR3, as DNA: TGTGCCAGCTCTCTCGGGTGTAGCGGGGGGATGAACGAGCAGTACTTC. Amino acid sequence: CASSLGCSGGMNEQYF.